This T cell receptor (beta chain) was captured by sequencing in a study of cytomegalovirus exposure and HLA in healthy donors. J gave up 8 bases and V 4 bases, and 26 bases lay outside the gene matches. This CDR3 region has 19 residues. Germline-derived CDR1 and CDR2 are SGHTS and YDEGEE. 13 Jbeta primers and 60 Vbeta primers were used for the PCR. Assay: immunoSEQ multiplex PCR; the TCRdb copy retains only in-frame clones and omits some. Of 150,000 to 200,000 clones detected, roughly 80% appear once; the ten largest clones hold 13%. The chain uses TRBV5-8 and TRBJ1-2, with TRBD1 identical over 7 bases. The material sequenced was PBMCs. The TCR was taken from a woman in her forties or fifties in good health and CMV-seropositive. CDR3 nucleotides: TGTGCCAGCAGCGCCCACACATATCGGACAGGACGAGTGTTCGGAGGCTACACCTTC. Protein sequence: CASSAHTYRTGRVFGGYTF. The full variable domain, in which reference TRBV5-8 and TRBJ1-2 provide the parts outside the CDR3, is EAGVTQSPTHLIKTRGQQATLRCSPISGHTSVYWYQQALGLGLQFLLWYDEGEERNRGNFPPRFSGRQFPNYSSELNVNALELEDSALYLCASSAHTYRTGRVFGGYTFGSGTRLTVV.